The 21 T cell receptor beta chains below come from one sample, sequenced in a study of blood T cell repertoires in COVID-19. Sequencing was performed with immunoSEQ multiplex PCR; in TCRdb, only in-frame clones are kept and a portion is missing. The repertoire includes a few hundred thousand clones, 75% to 90% of them detected once, and about 9.3% sits in the top ten. Sequencing input: PBMCs or T cells enriched from blood (not recorded which). These receptors were taken from a man aged 35-49 years who had recovered from COVID-19.

The V and J genes are TRBV5-8 and TRBJ2-2; D gene unclear. V was trimmed by 6 bases and J by 6 bases, leaving 15 bases between them. CDR1 SGHTS and CDR2 YDEGEE come from the germline V gene. CDR3 length equals 14 residues. The CDR3 loop reads CASTVYPTAGELFF. In nucleotides, the CDR3 is TGTGCCAGCACCGTGTATCCCACAGCCGGGGAGCTGTTTTTT.

This clone was recorded only once. Other DNA variants within this sample encode the same CDR3. J is TRBJ1-3 and V is TRBV18; D perhaps matches TRBD1 (5 bases). Between the trimmed V and J ends, which lost 2 bases and 1 base, there was a span of 6 bases. The V gene's germline CDR1 is KGHSH and CDR2 LQKENI. The CDR3 has 14 residues. Here the CDR3 DNA reads TGTGCCAGCTCACCAGGGGCGTCTGGAAACACCATATATTTT. It yields the protein CASSPGASGNTIYF.

This clone was found once. V usage is TRBV4-2 and J usage is TRBJ1-1; 9 bases line up with TRBD1. The CDR3 spans 14 residues. V shed 4 bases, J shed 3 bases, and the junction held 3 bases outside the gene matches. Germline V gene sequence: CDR1 LGHNA, CDR2 YNFKEQ. CDR3 region: CASSRRTGDTEAFF. The CDR3 DNA follows: TGTGCCAGCAGCCGCAGGACAGGGGACACTGAAGCTTTCTTT.

This clone was seen more than once but under ten times. The DNA for the CDR3 is TGTGCCAGCAGCACTGACGAGGCCACCGCCTTCTACGAGCAGTACTTC. Protein: CASSTDEATAFYEQYF. The genes are TRBV28 and TRBJ2-7, with D unresolved. CDR3 length: 16 residues. V lost 6 bases, J lost 3 bases, and 21 bases lay in between. Germline V gene data show CDR1 as MDHEN and CDR2 as SYDVKM.

The chain uses TRBV18 and TRBJ2-7; 7 bases map to TRBD2. CDR3 length equals 15 residues. V was pared by 3 bases and J by 6 bases, with 11 bases of the junction left unmatched. The germline gives CDR1 KGHSH, CDR2 LQKENI. The CDR3: CASSPPPAGLGEQYF. The CDR3 DNA reads as TGTGCCAGCTCACCGCCCCCAGCGGGACTTGGCGAGCAGTACTTC.

J is TRBJ2-3 and V is TRBV9; D is undetermined. Germline CDR1 is SGDLS and CDR2 is YYNGEE. V dropped 6 bases and J dropped 2 bases, with 10 bases sitting between them. The CDR3 runs 13 residues. The CDR3 spells CASTAVVTDTQYF. The CDR3 DNA reads TGTGCCAGCACCGCAGTTGTCACAGATACGCAGTATTTT. Full variable domain (outside the CDR3, taken from reference TRBV9 and TRBJ2-3): DSGVTQTPKHLITATGQRVTLRCSPRSGDLSVYWYQQSLDQGLQFLIQYYNGEERAKGNILERFSAQQFPDLHSELNLSSLELGDSALYFCASTAVVTDTQYFGPGTRLTVL.

The chain links TRBV12-5 to TRBJ1-2; perhaps TRBD1 as D (6 bases). The CDR3 is 13 amino acids. CDR1 and CDR2 (germline): LGHNT, FRNRAP. The V end was cut by 9 bases, the J end by 7 bases, with 18 bases between. CDR3: CASAPPSRGGYTF. CDR3 DNA: TGTGCTAGCGCTCCTCCAAGCAGGGGTGGCTACACCTTC.

CDR3 in amino acids: CASSLVASGVWGRAQYF. Written as DNA, the CDR3 is TGTGCCAGCAGCTTGGTAGCTAGCGGCGTTTGGGGTAGGGCCCAGTACTTC. This chain connects TRBV5-4 to TRBJ2-5; 7 nucleotides match TRBD2. CDR1 is SGHNT and CDR2 is YYREEE in the germline V gene (reference sequence). The CDR3 is made up of 17 amino acids. V was clipped by 0 bases and J by 9 bases; unmatched bases: 17.

This clone was observed a few times. The rearrangement links TRBV5-6 to TRBJ1-2; 7 bases match TRBD1. The germline V gene has CDR1 SGHDT and CDR2 YYEEEE. J gave up 4 bases and V 4 bases, and 10 bases lay outside the gene matches. This CDR3 comprises 15 residues. The CDR3 protein is CASSPGTVGIYGYTF. In nucleotides, the CDR3 is TGTGCCAGCAGCCCTGGGACAGTTGGCATCTATGGCTACACCTTC.

J is TRBJ1-1 and V is TRBV19; D not resolved. V was shortened by 1 base and J by 1 base, with 10 bases between the two germline ends. The CDR3 extends over 15 amino acids. In germline, CDR1 is LNHDA, CDR2 SQIVND (reference sequence). The CDR3 region is CASSIARGGNTEAFF. The CDR3 coding sequence is TGTGCCAGTAGTATAGCCCGGGGTGGGAACACTGAAGCTTTCTTT.

To note about this clone: The sample holds other DNA sequences that translate to the same CDR3. V and J are TRBV7-8 and TRBJ2-2; 11 bases agree with TRBD2. Germline CDR1 is SGHVS and CDR2 is FQNEAQ. V was pared by 5 bases and J by 4 bases, with 6 bases of the junction left unmatched. CDR3 length: 16 residues. CDR3 nucleotide sequence: TGTGCCAGCAGCCGATTAGCGGGAGGGAGCACCGGGGAGCTGTTTTTT. The encoded protein is CASSRLAGGSTGELFF.

J is TRBJ2-5 and V is TRBV11-2; 7 bases are shared with TRBD1. This CDR3 is built from 14 residues. Germline V CDR1 and CDR2: SGHAT, FQNNGV. The junction had 10 bases not matched to a gene; V was cut back by 7 bases and J by 5 bases. This chain's CDR3 is CASNMDDRAETQYF. The CDR3 DNA reads as TGTGCCAGCAACATGGATGACAGGGCCGAGACCCAGTACTTC.

The V call is TRBV7-8, the J call TRBJ1-1, with D unresolved. The CDR3 is 14 residues long. Trimming cost V 4 bases and J 5 bases, with 14 bases left between them. The germline CDR1 and CDR2 sequences are SGHVS and FQNEAQ. The CDR3 DNA reads as TGTGCCAGCAGCTGGCGGCCAGATAGTACTGAAGCTTTCTTT. Protein product: CASSWRPDSTEAFF.

The chain carries TRBV2 and TRBJ1-4, with TRBD1 as a possible D gene (5 bases). Germline V lookup: CDR1 SNHLY, CDR2 FYNNEI. Trimming removed 8 bases from V and 3 bases from J, with 16 bases in between. This CDR3 spans 15 amino acids. The DNA of the CDR3 is TGTGCCAGCTCCTATGGCCGGGGGGCTAATGAAAAACTGTTTTTT. This translates into CASSYGRGANEKLFF.

This chain connects TRBV24-1 to TRBJ2-5; TRBD2 matches 8 bases. The V segment lost 4 bases and the J segment 3 bases; nucleotides outside the gene matches: 3. CDR1 is KGHDR, CDR2 SFDVKD, per germline. The CDR3 has 14 residues. For the CDR3, the DNA is TGTGCCACCAGTGACAATAGCGGGAAAGAGACCCAGTACTTC. Residues: CATSDNSGKETQYF.

The rearrangement uses TRBV3-1 (or the pseudogene TRBV3-2) and TRBJ2-3, with 8 bases matching TRBD2. Germline values: CDR1 LGHDT, CDR2 YNNKEL (reference sequence). Losses at the gene ends were 1 base for V and 3 bases for J; bases not matched to a gene: 3. This CDR3 comprises 15 residues. CDR3 in amino acids: CASSQAQRGTDTQYF. DNA for the CDR3: TGTGCCAGCAGCCAAGCCCAGCGGGGGACAGATACGCAGTATTTT.

The chain combines TRBV27 with TRBJ1-2, with a tentative D call TRBD1 (5 bases). Trimming took 4 bases from V and 0 from J, leaving 18 bases between them. Germline V gene sequence: CDR1 MNHEY, CDR2 SMNVEV (reference sequence). The CDR3 runs to 17 residues. The CDR3 region is CASSSNPGHLSNYGYTF. In DNA form, the CDR3 reads TGTGCCAGCAGTTCAAACCCAGGACACCTTTCTAACTATGGCTACACCTTC.

V gene TRBV16 combines with J gene TRBJ2-7; tentatively, D is TRBD2 (5 bases). V was shortened by 0 bases and J by 6 bases, with 12 bases between the two germline ends. Germline lookup yields CDR1 KGHSY and CDR2 FQNENV. The CDR3 has 14 amino acids. CDR3 protein: CASSQSGEGGEQYF. Here the CDR3 DNA reads TGTGCCAGCAGCCAATCGGGAGAAGGAGGCGAGCAGTACTTC.

J is TRBJ2-3 and V is TRBV24-1; 9 nucleotides match TRBD2. This CDR3 has 15 residues. CDR1 and CDR2 from the germline V gene are KGHDR and SFDVKD. After removal of 5 bases from V and 0 bases from J, the junction contained 2 bases not matched to a gene. This chain's CDR3 is CATSGLAASTDTQYF. In DNA form, the CDR3 reads TGTGCCACCAGTGGACTAGCGGCTAGCACAGATACGCAGTATTTT.

V and J are TRBV5-6 and TRBJ1-1, with D unresolved. The V gene lost 0 bases and the J gene lost 5 bases, with 14 bases spanning the gap. The CDR3 loop spans 15 amino acids. CDR1 and CDR2 (germline): SGHDT, YYEEEE. This CDR3 reads CASSLDSRGVTEAFF. For the CDR3, the DNA is TGTGCCAGCAGCTTGGACAGCCGGGGAGTGACTGAAGCTTTCTTT.

The count of this clone is one. The rearrangement joins TRBV11-2 to TRBJ2-2; D may be TRBD1 (6 bases). Germline V lookup: CDR1 SGHAT, CDR2 FQNNGV. This CDR3 is built from 17 residues. V lost 4 bases and J lost 3, with 18 bases in between. CDR3 amino acids: CASSYRARGIDTGELFF. The DNA of the CDR3 is TGTGCCAGCAGCTACCGGGCTAGGGGGATTGACACCGGGGAGCTGTTTTTT.